Described below is a single T cell receptor (beta chain) sequence and its context. Antigen specificity is unknown. The data were obtained in a study of identical twins' blood T cells. Study-wide context: Around 50 million reads covered about six alpha-chain and about six beta-chain libraries.

Whole-study results and caveats: Abundant TCRbeta CDR3s overlapped more between twins than with unrelated donors. V gene usage reportedly matched far better within twin pairs than unrelated donors.

Likely shared infections and vaccines: all three twin pairs were reared together. MiXCR, run by TCRdb on the 5' RACE reads, gives a single entry per CDR3 protein. The repertoire consists of 300,000 to 400,000 distinct CDR3 sequences, with 28% occurring once and the leading ten covering roughly 6.1%. The specimen was PBMCs. The TCR sequence derives from a woman between 18 and 49 years old in good health.

This chain's CDR3 is CASSWASGRQPQHF. Here the CDR3 DNA reads TGTGCCAGCAGTTGGGCGTCTGGGAGGCAGCCCCAGCATTTT. This chain joins TRBV28 and TRBJ1-5; D is uncertain. V dropped 4 bases and J dropped 7 bases, with 14 bases sitting between them. The CDR3 consists of 14 residues. Germline V gene sequence: CDR1 MDHEN, CDR2 SYDVKM.